This record concerns one T cell receptor beta chain sequence. This clonotype occurred a few times. It has no known antigen specificity. Nothing much larger sits one base from this clone, and base qualities are not available. The sample comes from a study of T-cell reconstitution after alpha-beta-depleted transplantation in children (dated by TCRdb to about 2016). As for the study more broadly: Using TCR repertoire profiling, the study followed T-cell immune reconstitution in a quantitative way in children after TCRalphabeta/CD19-depleted allogeneic hematopoietic cell transplantation.

What the study reported, not specific to this receptor: About two months after transplant, the apparently early recovery of alphabetaT-cell counts reportedly depended on just several hundred clones that had expanded rapidly and came from non-depleted graft cells. The frequencies of hyperexpanded clones fell over the following months, and after one year, T-cell counts and TCRbeta diversity were mostly attributed to newly produced T cells. In some patients, the high TCRbeta diversity seen at day 60 was put down to recipient T cells and intrathymic progenitors that had survived conditioning.

Measured from the cysteine to the phenylalanine, the CDR3 is 16 residues long. Of the read, only the CDR3 DNA is kept; its 48 bases are in frame from base 1. The germline V and J ends show losses of 0 bases and 8 bases respectively, and no gene match explains 11 bases of the junction. Sequences SGDLS (CDR1) and YYNGEE (CDR2) are obtained from the germline V gene. The intended sense of this specimen's treatment or condition label: allogeneic hematopoietic cell transplantation with graft depleted of TCRalphabeta T cells and CD19 B cells. TCRalphabeta/CD19-depleted allogeneic hematopoietic cell grafts were given to the transplant recipients, all of whom were children. Libraries came from PCR. Instrument on record: Illumina HiSeq 2500. TCR library preparation used molecular barcoding, with unique molecular identifiers applied to normalize quantification of the TCRbeta repertoire. TCRdb reprocessing: public reads trimmed at Q25 with fastp, clones called with MiXCR, in-frame beta chains kept. Duplicate CDR3 protein sequences are folded into a single record with the most common DNA and genes. For this sample there are some 310,000 distinct CDR3 sequences; 20% to 30% appear just once. Of the sample, 11% falls within the top ten clones.

The material was PBMCs, mostly from graft donor cells, obtained 180 days after TCRalphabeta/CD19-depleted stem cell transplant. This receptor was obtained from a male patient aged 10 to 17 who had a stem cell transplant for acute lymphoblastic leukemia, so the T cells may come from the graft donor. The chain is made from TRBV9 and TRBJ2-1, and TRBD2 matches 7 of the central bases. The CDR3 protein is CASSVGAGVFGDEQFF. The DNA reads as follows: TGTGCCAGCAGCGTAGGGGCGGGAGTGTTTGGCGATGAGCAGTTCTTC.